The 23 T cell receptor beta chains reported below all come from one sample, sequenced in a study of blood T cells in healthy people across ages. A sample-barcoded 5' primer and a J-beta primer mix were used in a second PCR of about 7 to 12 cycles. TCRdb processed the 5' RACE reads anew with MiXCR; each CDR3 protein has one entry. The sample shows more than 600,000 distinct CDR3 sequences, 20% to 25% of them seen only once. These sequences were also reported in another study, on T cells of mothers and their children.

Sequencing used blood. These receptors all stem from a boy between 5 and 17 years old in good health.

In this sample, this clonotype turned up a few times. The genes are TRBV7-2 and TRBJ2-7; 12 nucleotides align to TRBD2. The J call may be mistaken, given a closer DNA end match to TRBJ2-5. Looked up from germline, CDR1 is SGHTA and CDR2 is FQGNSA. The CDR3 extends over 15 amino acids. The CDR3 DNA follows: TGTGCCAGCAGCTCTAGCGGGAGGGCGGGAGAGACCCAGTACTTC. Amino acid sequence: CASSSSGRAGETQYF.

The chain is built from TRBV7-9 and TRBJ1-1, with D maybe TRBD1 (5 bases). Trimming cost V 5 bases and J 5 bases, with 18 bases left between them. Germline CDR1 is SEHNR and CDR2 is FQNEAQ (reference sequence). The CDR3 is made up of 15 amino acids. The CDR3 loop is CASSPMQGAGTEAFF. The CDR3 nucleotides read TGTGCCAGCAGCCCCATGCAGGGAGCGGGGACTGAAGCTTTCTTT. The full variable domain, its missing parts supplied by reference TRBV7-9 and TRBJ1-1, is DTGVSQNPRHKITKRGQNVTFRCDPISEHNRLYWYRQTLGQGPEFLTYFQNEAQLEKSRLLSDRFSAERPKGSFSTLEIQRTEQGDSAMYLCASSPMQGAGTEAFFGQGTRLTVV.

The DNA of the CDR3 is TGTGCCACCCGTAACGGAGGCACAGATACGCAGTATTTT. Its protein product is CATRNGGTDTQYF. The chain combines TRBV24-1 with TRBJ2-3, with D hard to call. The germline gives CDR1 KGHDR, CDR2 SFDVKD. This CDR3 region has 13 residues. The V and J ends lost 9 bases and 1 base respectively, with 10 bases between them.

The chain couples TRBV7-2 to TRBJ1-3; D remains unclear. Trimming removed 0 bases at V and 0 bases at J, with 12 bases between. Germline CDR1 reads SGHTA; CDR2 reads FQGNSA. The CDR3 loop spans 17 amino acids. CDR3 coding DNA: TGTGCCAGCAGCTTAGCCATCTCACGGGACTCTGGAAACACCATATATTTT. This encodes CASSLAISRDSGNTIYF.

The V gene is TRBV12-3 or TRBV12-4, the J gene TRBJ1-6; D remains unclear. The CDR3 has 14 residues. The V and J ends lost 7 bases and 3 bases respectively, with 10 bases between them. CDR3 in amino acids: CASNLDGYNSPLHF. The CDR3 coding sequence is TGTGCCAGCAACTTGGACGGCTATAATTCACCCCTCCACTTT.

This clonotype was seen only a few times. The chain joins TRBV7-2 to TRBJ1-1; a possible D gene is TRBD1 (5 bases). Trimming stripped 0 bases from V and 1 base from J, with 9 bases between. CDR1 SGHTA and CDR2 FQGNSA come from the germline V gene. The length of the CDR3 is 15 residues. CDR3 amino acids: CASSLAAGGNTEAFF. CDR3 bases: TGTGCCAGCAGCTTAGCGGCCGGGGGGAACACTGAAGCTTTCTTT.

This clonotype was observed a few times. V and J are TRBV5-4 and TRBJ2-1, with 8 bases fitting TRBD1. The J call could be wrong; TRBJ2-5 is a better fit for the DNA end. Germline assignment: CDR1 SGHNT and CDR2 YYREEE (reference sequence). This CDR3 has 13 amino acids. For the CDR3, the DNA is TGTGCCAGCATGACAGGGGATGAAGAGACCCAGTACTTC. As protein: CASMTGDEETQYF.

Regarding this clonotype: One end of the junction varies from germline; a read error may be responsible. The chain uses TRBV20-1 and TRBJ2-5; no reliable D call. This CDR3 has 14 residues. Germline V gene lookup returns CDR1 DFQATT and CDR2 SNEGSKA (reference sequence). Here the CDR3 DNA reads TGCAGTGCTCTACCTGGATCGAAACAAGGGACCCAGTACTTC. Encoded protein: CSALPGSKQGTQYF.

The chain combines TRBV7-3 with TRBJ2-2, with a tentative D call TRBD2 (6 bases). The CDR3 totals 16 residues. V gave up 1 base and J gave up 5 bases, with 14 bases separating them. From germline, CDR1 is SGHTA and CDR2 FQGTGA. This CDR3 is CASSLIGGSGTGELFF. CDR3 DNA sequence: TGTGCCAGCAGCTTAATTGGGGGGAGTGGAACCGGGGAGCTGTTTTTT.

This chain connects TRBV29-1 to TRBJ2-1, with D unclear. V shed 3 bases and J shed 0 bases, with 15 bases lying between them. The CDR3 is made up of 16 amino acids. Germline lookup yields CDR1 SQVTM and CDR2 ANQGSEA. The chain's CDR3 is CSVEFLAQNSYNEQFF. The CDR3 nucleotides read TGCAGCGTTGAGTTTTTAGCACAAAACTCCTACAATGAGCAGTTCTTC.

The chain combines TRBV6-1 with TRBJ2-5, with D possibly TRBD1 on 6 matching bases. The DNA end is a closer match to TRBJ2-7, so the J assignment may be wrong. Germline V CDR1 and CDR2: MNHNS, SASEGT. CDR3 length: 14 amino acids. The CDR3 protein is CASSAVGQSYEQYF. The CDR3 DNA sequence: TGTGCCAGCTCAGCCGTCGGACAGTCCTACGAGCAGTACTTC.

The chain uses TRBV28 and TRBJ2-5, with 10 bases that match TRBD1. The end of the DNA aligns better with TRBJ2-1, so the J call may be wrong. This CDR3 is built from 15 residues. The V gene's germline CDR1 is MDHEN and CDR2 SYDVKM. The CDR3 reads CASIGGTGVIHEQFF. The CDR3 DNA reads as TGTGCCAGCATTGGAGGGACAGGGGTGATACATGAGCAGTTCTTC.

The V call is TRBV27, the J call TRBJ2-7, with 8 nucleotides matching TRBD1. The J segment lost 3 bases and the V segment lost 5 bases, leaving 9 bases of the junction unmatched. Germline loops: CDR1 MNHEY, CDR2 SMNVEV (reference sequence). The CDR3 runs 15 residues. The CDR3 DNA follows: TGTGCCAGCAGTAACCGGGACAGGTTTTTCTACGAGCAGTACTTC. Protein: CASSNRDRFFYEQYF.

The chain is built from TRBV10-3 and TRBJ2-1, with TRBD1 matching over 8 bases. Germline V lookup: CDR1 ENHRY, CDR2 SYGVKD. After removal of 7 bases from V and 4 bases from J, the junction contained 9 bases not matched to a gene. CDR3 length equals 15 residues. The CDR3 DNA reads as TGTGCCATCACCGAAGGACAGGGAGTGTACAATGAGCAGTTCTTC. Translated: CAITEGQGVYNEQFF.

The chain recombines TRBV28 with TRBJ2-4; TRBD1 matches at 7 bases. CDR3 length: 12 amino acids. CDR1 and CDR2 from the germline V gene are MDHEN and SYDVKM. J lost 8 bases, V lost 6 bases, and 4 bases had no gene match. CDR3 region: CASSDQGDIQYF. The CDR3 nucleotides read TGTGCCAGCAGCGACCAGGGGGACATTCAGTACTTC.

This clonotype was seen more than once but under ten times. The chain carries TRBV2 and TRBJ1-2; maybe TRBD1 (5 bases). This CDR3 has 15 residues. V was shortened by 7 bases and J by 4 bases, with 19 bases between the two germline ends. Germline CDR1 and CDR2: SNHLY and FYNNEI. CDR3: CASTPGGVELYGYTF. In DNA form, the CDR3 reads TGTGCCAGCACCCCAGGAGGGGTTGAACTCTATGGCTACACCTTC.

The chain joins TRBV20-1 to TRBJ2-5; 11 bases fit TRBD2. With the DNA end fitting TRBJ2-1 better, the J assignment may be wrong. The CDR3 length is 13 residues. Germline V CDR1 and CDR2: DFQATT, SNEGSKA (reference sequence). The DNA of the CDR3 is TGCAGTGCTCTTAGCGGGAGGGCCAATGAGCAGTTCTTC. It is translated as CSALSGRANEQFF.

This clonotype has only a few counts. No conserved phenylalanine or tryptophan is present at the end of the CDR3, so a read error is the likely explanation. The chain couples TRBV12-3 or TRBV12-4 to TRBJ1-2; D unclear. The CDR3 consists of 17 residues. The V and J ends lost 7 bases and 4 bases respectively, with 25 bases between them. This chain's CDR3 is CASTEQATQRRGYGYTL. The DNA of the CDR3 is TGTGCCAGCACCGAACAAGCGACACAACGACGGGGCTATGGCTACACCCTC.

This clonotype was counted only a few times. Germline and junction disagree at one end, which may indicate a read error. This chain links TRBV6-5 with TRBJ2-7; 8 bases fit TRBD1. Germline V gene sequence: CDR1 MNHEY, CDR2 SVGAGI. The CDR3 is 14 residues long. CDR3: CASGYWTGSNEQYF. The CDR3 coding sequence is TGTGCCAGCGGTTACTGGACAGGGAGTAACGAGCAGTACTTC.

This chain links TRBV20-1 with TRBJ2-2; 9 positions match TRBD2. The germline gives CDR1 DFQATT, CDR2 SNEGSKA (reference sequence). J was trimmed by 0 bases and V by 0 bases; bases with no gene match: 2. CDR3 length equals 16 residues. In DNA, the CDR3 is TGCAGTGCTAGAGACCTAGCGGGGACGAACACCGGGGAGCTGTTTTTT. Translating gives CSARDLAGTNTGELFF.

The sample holds a few counts of this clonotype. J is TRBJ2-5 and V is TRBV20-1; D gene uncertain. This CDR3 spans 11 amino acids. The ends were cut back, 0 bases at V and 9 bases at J, with 8 bases in the middle. From germline, CDR1 is DFQATT and CDR2 SNEGSKA (reference sequence). In nucleotides, the CDR3 is TGCAGTGCTAGAGATGGGCTTGCCCAGTACTTC. It codes for CSARDGLAQYF.

The chain is built from TRBV20-1 and TRBJ2-5, with D perhaps matching TRBD2 (6 bases). The end of the DNA aligns better with TRBJ2-1, so the J call may be wrong. The CDR3 spans 15 residues. Germline V gives CDR1 DFQATT, CDR2 SNEGSKA (reference sequence). The DNA for the CDR3 is TGCAGTGCTAGGAAGGCGGGGAGCCCCTACAATGAGCAGTTCTTC. Its translation is CSARKAGSPYNEQFF.

The CDR3 DNA reads as TGTGCCAGCAGTGCTGGGCGGGGGGGTCAAGAGACCCAGTACTTC. It is translated as CASSAGRGGQETQYF. The V call is TRBV2, the J call TRBJ2-5; 9 nucleotides line up with TRBD2. The germline V gene encodes CDR1 SNHLY and CDR2 FYNNEI. J was trimmed by 2 bases and V by 4 bases; bases with no gene match: 5. CDR3 length: 15 amino acids.